The TCR beta chain described here comes from a study of glioma-infiltrating T cells after dendritic cell vaccination. Study-wide context: Patients had newly diagnosed or recurrent glioblastoma and received dendritic cell vaccines. Broader study findings: Longer survival after dendritic cell vaccination followed higher pretreatment TIL content.

The PCR used 60 V beta and 13 J beta primers. Sequencing used immunoSEQ multiplex PCR; TCRdb keeps in-frame clones, though not all of them. The profile shows about 92,000 clones, about nine tenths of them singletons. The germline gives CDR1 MNHNS, CDR2 SASEGT. V was pared by 7 bases and J by 7 bases, with 7 bases of the junction left unmatched. This CDR3 is 14 amino acids long. With regard to this clone: Its antigen is currently unknown.

Blood PBMC samples: pre-vaccination, two weeks post third vaccination, and at tumor progression. The specimen was blood, collected before dendritic cell vaccination. The chain has TRBV6-1 and TRBJ1-5; 10 bases map to TRBD1. The source is a human donor with glioblastoma. The CDR3: CASNVDRGRQPQHF. The CDR3 DNA sequence: TGTGCCAGCAACGTGGACAGGGGGAGACAGCCCCAGCATTTT.